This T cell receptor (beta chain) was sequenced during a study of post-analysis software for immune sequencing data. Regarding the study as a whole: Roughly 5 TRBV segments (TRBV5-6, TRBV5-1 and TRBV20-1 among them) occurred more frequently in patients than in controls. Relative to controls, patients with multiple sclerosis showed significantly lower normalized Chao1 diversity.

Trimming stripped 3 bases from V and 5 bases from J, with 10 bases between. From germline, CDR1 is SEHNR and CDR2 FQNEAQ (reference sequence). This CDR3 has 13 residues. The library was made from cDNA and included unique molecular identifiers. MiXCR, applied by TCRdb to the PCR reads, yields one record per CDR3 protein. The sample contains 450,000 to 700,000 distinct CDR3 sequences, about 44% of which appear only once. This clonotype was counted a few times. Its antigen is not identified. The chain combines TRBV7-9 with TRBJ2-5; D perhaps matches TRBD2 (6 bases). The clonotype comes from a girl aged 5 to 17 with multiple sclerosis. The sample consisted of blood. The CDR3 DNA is TGTGCCAGCAGCTTTTTCAGCGGGGAGACCCAGTACTTC. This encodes CASSFFSGETQYF.